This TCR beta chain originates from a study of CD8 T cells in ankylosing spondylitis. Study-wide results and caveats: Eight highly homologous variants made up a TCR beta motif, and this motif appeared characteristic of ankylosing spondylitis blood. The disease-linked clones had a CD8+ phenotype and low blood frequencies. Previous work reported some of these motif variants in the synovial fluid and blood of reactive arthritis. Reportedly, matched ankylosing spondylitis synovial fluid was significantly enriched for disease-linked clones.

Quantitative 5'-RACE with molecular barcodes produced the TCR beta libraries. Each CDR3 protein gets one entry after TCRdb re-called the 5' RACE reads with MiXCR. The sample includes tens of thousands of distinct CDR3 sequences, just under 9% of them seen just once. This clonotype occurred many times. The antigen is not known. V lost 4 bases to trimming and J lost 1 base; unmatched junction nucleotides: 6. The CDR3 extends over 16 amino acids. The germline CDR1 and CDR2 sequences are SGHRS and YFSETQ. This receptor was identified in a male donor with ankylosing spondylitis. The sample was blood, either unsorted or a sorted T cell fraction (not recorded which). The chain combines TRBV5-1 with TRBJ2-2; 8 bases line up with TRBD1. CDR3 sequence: CASSASTGENTGELFF. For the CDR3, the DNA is TGCGCCAGCAGCGCCTCGACAGGGGAGAACACCGGGGAGCTGTTTTTT.